This T cell receptor beta chain was captured in a study of cytomegalovirus exposure and HLA in healthy donors. CDR3 size: 17 residues. Germline V CDR1 and CDR2: SGHTA, FQGNSA. Trimming removed 1 base from V and 1 base from J; junction bases left unmatched: 6. Worth noting for this clone: Antigen unknown.

The PCR employed 60 Vbeta primers together with 13 Jbeta primers. Methods used by the authors: The authors later counted 65 million to 80 million unique TCR beta chains, about 11 million of them shared. Profiled with immunoSEQ multiplex PCR; TCRdb holds only in-frame clones, not every one. The D gene and trimming were derived from the DNA, and the V and J assignments and clone size from that table. Seen in this sample are 70,000 or so clones; the ten most common clones hold roughly 0.9%. Study-level points and caveats: What was likely a sequencing artifact was a cluster of highly shared sequence variants. What a later analysis reportedly showed was that an Asian-associated ancestry cluster had fewer N-insertions than the roughly 700-donor mean. Later analysis indicated greater clonal expansion among HLA-associated TCR beta chains than among equally common other chains.

The clonotype comes from a boy aged 10-17 years in good health and CMV-seronegative. The rearrangement uses TRBV7-2 and TRBJ1-1, with 10 nucleotides matching TRBD1. Sequenced: PBMCs. CDR3 sequence reads: CASSLVGGQGTNTEAFF. CDR3 nucleotide sequence: TGTGCCAGCAGCTTAGTAGGGGGACAGGGGACGAACACTGAAGCTTTCTTT.